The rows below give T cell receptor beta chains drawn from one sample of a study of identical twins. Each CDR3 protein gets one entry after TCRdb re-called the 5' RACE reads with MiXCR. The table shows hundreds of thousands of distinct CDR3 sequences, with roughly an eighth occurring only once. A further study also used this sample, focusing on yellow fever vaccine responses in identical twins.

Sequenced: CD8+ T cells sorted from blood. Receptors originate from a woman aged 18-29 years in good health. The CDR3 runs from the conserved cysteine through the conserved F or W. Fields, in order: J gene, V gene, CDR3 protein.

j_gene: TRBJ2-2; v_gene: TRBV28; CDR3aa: CASMEVNGELFF
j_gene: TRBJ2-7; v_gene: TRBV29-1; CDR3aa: CSVGQVFYEQYF
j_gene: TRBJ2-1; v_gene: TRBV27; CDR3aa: CASSINRLAGPYNEQFF
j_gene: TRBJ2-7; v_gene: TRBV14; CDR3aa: CASSQEIAASWEQYF
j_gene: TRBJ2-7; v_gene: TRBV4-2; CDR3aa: CASSLSDPSSYEQYF
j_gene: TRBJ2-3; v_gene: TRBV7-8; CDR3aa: CASSLAAPDTQYF
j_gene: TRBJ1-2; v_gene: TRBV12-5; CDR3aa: CASGLVEVVYGYTF
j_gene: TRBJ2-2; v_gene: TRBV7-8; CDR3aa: CASSLGGMGTGELFF
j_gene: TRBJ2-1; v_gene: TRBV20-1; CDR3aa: CSASPPDSRNEQFF
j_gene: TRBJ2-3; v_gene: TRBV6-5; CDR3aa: CASSSTGTGGTDTQYF
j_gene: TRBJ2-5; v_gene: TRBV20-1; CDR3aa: CSASFRAGGRETQYF
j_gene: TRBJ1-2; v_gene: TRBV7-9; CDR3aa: CASNQPGANYGYTF
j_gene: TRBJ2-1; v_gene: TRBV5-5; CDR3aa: CASSLGAGFYNEQFF
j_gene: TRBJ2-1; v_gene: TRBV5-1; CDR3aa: CASSFGAPNEQFF
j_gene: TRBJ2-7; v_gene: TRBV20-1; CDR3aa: CSALVRDTLSYEQYF
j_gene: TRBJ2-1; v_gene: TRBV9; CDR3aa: CASRVLGTGLYNEQFF
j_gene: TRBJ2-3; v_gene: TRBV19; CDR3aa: CASSIRRDVTDTQYF
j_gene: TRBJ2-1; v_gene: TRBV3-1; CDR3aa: CASSQEGVNEQFF
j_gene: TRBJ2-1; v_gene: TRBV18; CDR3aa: CASSPPRDNEQFF
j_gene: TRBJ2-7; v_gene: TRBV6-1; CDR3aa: CAIAGTLVDEQYF
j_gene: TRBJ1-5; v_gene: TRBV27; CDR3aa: CASRETGGKQPQHF
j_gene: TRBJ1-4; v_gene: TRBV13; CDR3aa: CASSLDQAGKLFF
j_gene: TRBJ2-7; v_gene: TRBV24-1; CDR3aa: CATSDFDRDEQYF
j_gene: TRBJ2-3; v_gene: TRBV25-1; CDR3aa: CASSEWASGRKGDTQYF
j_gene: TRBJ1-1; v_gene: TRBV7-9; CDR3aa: CASSLEVFEAFF
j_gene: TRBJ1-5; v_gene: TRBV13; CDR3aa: CASSSGQFNQPQHF
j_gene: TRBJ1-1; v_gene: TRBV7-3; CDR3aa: CASSLTGRVNTEAFF
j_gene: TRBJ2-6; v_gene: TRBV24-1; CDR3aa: CATSTGANVLTF
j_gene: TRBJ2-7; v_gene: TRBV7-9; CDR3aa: CASYSTAGSSYEQYF
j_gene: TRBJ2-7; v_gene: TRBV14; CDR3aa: CASSPIGERSSYEQYF
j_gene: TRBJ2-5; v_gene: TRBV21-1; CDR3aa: CASSTGPKVETQYF
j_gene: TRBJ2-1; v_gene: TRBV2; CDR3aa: CASMFRGRNYNEQFF
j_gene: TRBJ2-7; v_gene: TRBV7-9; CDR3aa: CASLPEGTYEQYF
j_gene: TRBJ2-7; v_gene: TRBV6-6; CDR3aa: CASSSVYEQYF
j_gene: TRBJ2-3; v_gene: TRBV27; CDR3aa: CASSPYPPLAGPVNTQYF
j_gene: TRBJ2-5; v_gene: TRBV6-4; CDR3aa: CASSDRASGQETQYF